These 5 T cell receptor beta chains were sequenced from one sample in a study of blood T cell repertoires in COVID-19. The table came from immunoSEQ multiplex PCR; TCRdb's copy has only in-frame clones and leaves some out. The repertoire consists of fewer than 350,000 clones, with around nine tenths occurring once and the leading ten covering 3.5% to 4%. Sequencing used peripheral blood. The receptors originated from a woman aged 55-69 years with COVID-19, enrolled during active disease.

The genes are TRBV28 and TRBJ2-3; TRBD1 is a possible D gene (5 bases). The CDR3 has 10 amino acids. Germline CDR1 reads MDHEN; CDR2 reads SYDVKM. V was shortened by 10 bases and J by 3 bases, with 5 bases between the two germline ends. The CDR3 DNA reads as TGTGCCACAGGGACAGATACGCAGTATTTT. Translation gives CATGTDTQYF.

The genes are TRBV13 and TRBJ2-7, with 8 bases aligning to TRBD2. CDR1 and CDR2 (germline): PRHDT, FYEKMQ (reference sequence). Trimming took 4 bases from V and 2 from J; bases not matched to a gene: 10. CDR3 length equals 16 residues. Written as DNA, the CDR3 is TGTGCCAGCAGCTCCCCTCGAGCGGGGGCCGCCTACGAGCAGTACTTC. Residues: CASSSPRAGAAYEQYF.

This clone turned up a few times. This sequence joins TRBV27 and TRBJ2-7; D is possibly TRBD1 (6 bases). The CDR3 runs to 13 residues. V gave up 5 bases and J gave up 3 bases, with 11 bases separating them. Germline V gene lookup returns CDR1 MNHEY and CDR2 SMNVEV (reference sequence). The CDR3 region is CASSRNRDYEQYF. The CDR3 DNA sequence: TGTGCCAGCAGTAGGAACAGGGACTACGAGCAGTACTTC.

The gene calls are TRBV9 and TRBJ2-5; 7 bases map to TRBD1. V shed 0 bases and J 5 bases; nucleotides not matched to a gene: 4. Germline V CDR1 and CDR2: SGDLS, YYNGEE. The CDR3 is made up of 14 amino acids. CDR3 bases: TGTGCCAGCAGCGTAGAGGGGGCCGGTGAGACCCAGTACTTC. Protein sequence: CASSVEGAGETQYF.

The chain links TRBV2 to TRBJ2-2, with D perhaps matching TRBD2 (5 bases). CDR1 SNHLY and CDR2 FYNNEI come from the germline V gene. V shed 7 bases and J shed 7 bases, with 16 bases lying between them. The CDR3 sequence is 14 residues long. The CDR3 here is CASTRQTRGGELFF. The CDR3 coding sequence is TGTGCCAGCACGAGGCAGACACGGGGCGGGGAGCTGTTTTTT.